The 2 T cell receptor beta chains below come from one sample, sequenced in a study of T cell responses to AZD1222 COVID-19 vaccine. Only in-frame clones appear in the TCRdb table, and some are missing; sequencing was by immunoSEQ multiplex PCR. Among 150,000 to 200,000 clones listed, almost 95% were seen once. This specimen consisted of peripheral blood, obtained on day 0 of AZD1222 vaccination. Receptors were obtained from an adult in good health.

The chain has TRBV28 and TRBJ1-1; D remains ambiguous. V was clipped by 2 bases and J by 6 bases, with 10 bases between them. Germline CDR1 and CDR2: MDHEN and SYDVKM. CDR3 length: 13 residues. The CDR3 region is CASSLQPVPEAFF. The CDR3 coding sequence is TGTGCCAGCAGTTTACAACCGGTCCCTGAAGCTTTCTTT.

This clone appeared once. This chain connects TRBV30 to TRBJ1-1, with D possibly TRBD1 on 5 matching bases. Germline V gene lookup returns CDR1 GTSNPN and CDR2 SVGIG (reference sequence). Trimming took 4 bases from V and 0 from J, leaving 12 bases between them. CDR3 length: 14 residues. This chain's CDR3 is CAWNTGPLNTEAFF. CDR3 bases: TGTGCCTGGAATACGGGACCGCTGAACACTGAAGCTTTCTTT. Together with reference TRBV30 and TRBJ1-1, the CDR3 gives the full variable domain: SQTIHQWPATLVQPVGSPLSLECTVEGTSNPNLYWYRQAAGRGLQLLFYSVGIGQISSEVPQNLSASRPQDRQFILSSKKLLLSDSGFYLCAWNTGPLNTEAFFGQGTRLTVV.